The 9 T cell receptor beta chains reported below all come from one sample, sequenced in a study of cytomegalovirus exposure and HLA in healthy donors. The study ran its PCR with 60 Vbeta and 13 Jbeta primers. Sequencing was performed with immunoSEQ multiplex PCR; in TCRdb, only in-frame clones are kept and a portion is missing. The table has roughly 200,000 clones, over 70% seen once. The specimen was PBMCs. The receptors were sampled from a woman aged 45-60 years in good health and CMV-seronegative.

This clone was seen more than once but under ten times. CDR3: CASSPRYGVSNTGTGELFF. The CDR3 DNA reads as TGTGCCAGCAGTCCCCGCTATGGAGTCAGCAATACGGGGACCGGGGAGCTGTTTTTT. The J gene is TRBJ2-2, the V gene TRBV27; maybe TRBD2 (5 bases). This CDR3 region has 19 residues. The germline gives CDR1 MNHEY, CDR2 SMNVEV (reference sequence). Trimming took 5 bases from V and 5 from J, leaving 27 bases between them.

The V and J genes are TRBV2 and TRBJ2-7, with a tentative D call TRBD1 (6 bases). Germline CDR1 SNHLY, CDR2 FYNNEI. V dropped 4 bases and J dropped 0 bases, with 19 bases sitting between them. This CDR3 has 17 residues. CDR3 nucleotide sequence: TGTGCCAGCAGTGTTGTTTCAGGACAGACCCGCTCCTACGAGCAGTACTTC. Amino acid sequence: CASSVVSGQTRSYEQYF.

The rearrangement uses TRBV29-1 and TRBJ2-1; TRBD1 might be the D (6 bases). The CDR3 has 12 amino acids. The V end lost 8 bases, the J end lost 7 bases, and 15 bases lay between the germline ends. Germline loops: CDR1 SQVTM, CDR2 ANQGSEA. The CDR3 loop reads CSISRGRNEQFF. The DNA of the CDR3 is TGCAGCATTAGCAGGGGCCGAAATGAGCAGTTCTTC.

The chain employs TRBV18 and TRBJ2-2; 12 nucleotides line up with TRBD2. V lost 4 bases to trimming and J lost 2 bases; unmatched junction nucleotides: 5. In germline, CDR1 is KGHSH, CDR2 LQKENI. The CDR3 sequence is 17 residues long. The CDR3 DNA sequence: TGTGCCAGCTCACTCCGGACTAGCGGGGATAACACCGGGGAGCTGTTTTTT. Its protein is CASSLRTSGDNTGELFF.

This chain joins TRBV6-5 and TRBJ2-6, with no clear D. CDR3 length: 13 amino acids. V was shortened by 7 bases and J by 0 bases, with 4 bases between the two germline ends. Germline V CDR1 and CDR2: MNHEY, SVGAGI. CDR3 bases: TGTGCCAGCACAATCTCTGGGGCCAACGTCCTGACTTTC. This codes for CASTISGANVLTF.

The chain recombines TRBV4-2 with TRBJ1-3, with 8 bases fitting TRBD1. CDR3 length equals 17 residues. Losses at the gene ends were 0 bases for V and 3 bases for J; bases not matched to a gene: 7. The germline CDR1 and CDR2 sequences are LGHNA and YNFKEQ. The CDR3 DNA is TGTGCCAGCAGCCAAGATAGGACAGGGAGCTTTGGAAACACCATATATTTT. Translation gives CASSQDRTGSFGNTIYF.

The genes are TRBV29-1 and TRBJ2-5; 7 positions match TRBD2. V lost 0 bases and J lost 3; bases outside the gene matches: 1. The CDR3 extends over 13 amino acids. Germline V gives CDR1 SQVTM, CDR2 ANQGSEA. CDR3 nucleotide sequence: TGCAGCGTTGAAGAGGGAGGGAAAGAGACCCAGTACTTC. Its protein is CSVEEGGKETQYF.

The chain employs TRBV11-3 and TRBJ2-1; 7 nucleotides line up with TRBD2. Germline V gives CDR1 SGHNT, CDR2 YENEEA. V trimming: 4 bases; J trimming: 8 bases; junction bases outside the gene matches: 11. The CDR3 runs to 15 residues. The CDR3 loop is CASSSTLSGLHEQFF. For the CDR3, the DNA is TGTGCCAGCAGCTCAACCTTATCGGGACTACATGAGCAGTTCTTC.

The rearrangement links TRBV27 to TRBJ2-1, with D tentatively TRBD1 (6 bases). The CDR3 totals 14 residues. V lost 0 bases to trimming and J lost 5 bases, with 8 bases between them. The V gene's germline CDR1 is MNHEY and CDR2 SMNVEV (reference sequence). CDR3: CASSLSYRDNEQFF. In nucleotides, the CDR3 is TGTGCCAGCAGTTTATCGTACAGGGACAATGAGCAGTTCTTC.